This T cell receptor (beta chain) was retrieved from a study of T cell responses to AZD1222 COVID-19 vaccine. This CDR3 is built from 11 residues. Germline CDR1 and CDR2: WSHSY and SAAADI. V lost 6 bases to trimming and J lost 1 base, with 4 bases between them. Findings and caveats of the study: Donors, mostly white British, included more females; clonal diversity was possibly underestimated. Targets within unmutated variant regions were reportedly found for nearly half of spike-specific TCRs.

With regard to this clone: Its antigen remains unknown.

Clones were sequenced by immunoSEQ multiplex PCR, and TCRdb holds only the in-frame ones, with some missing. Of tens of thousands of clones in the sample, less than 90% are singletons; the top ten hold under 8%. The V gene is TRBV10-2, the J gene TRBJ2-7; D unclear. The receptor was derived from an adult in good health. The source material was peripheral blood, sampled on day 0 of AZD1222 vaccination. As DNA, the CDR3 is TGCGCCAGCAGCGGGTCCTACGAGCAGTACTTC. As protein: CASSGSYEQYF.